These T cell receptor beta chains were read from a single sample in a study of early T cells in non-severe SARS-CoV-2 infection. Via MiXCR, TCRdb re-called the 5' RACE reads, giving one row per CDR3 protein. The profile shows roughly 35,000 distinct CDR3 sequences, 3% to 4.5% of them singletons. The sequencing input was whole blood. The receptor source for this set is an adult who was a healthcare worker with PCR-confirmed SARS-CoV-2 infection or an uninfected control (not recorded which). Both conserved end residues are trimmed from each CDR3. The D gene is left open where the match is weak.

V: TRBV7-9; J: TRBJ2-5; D: .; CDR3: ASSFISETQY
V: TRBV28; J: TRBJ2-7; D: .; CDR3: ASSFRGKPYEQY
V: TRBV4-2; J: TRBJ2-5; D: TRBD2; CDR3: ASSQDSGRALETQY
V: TRBV9; J: TRBJ1-6; D: .; CDR3: ASSVGSSYNSPLH
V: TRBV4-2; J: TRBJ2-7; D: TRBD2; CDR3: ASSQVAGASYEQY
V: TRBV2; J: TRBJ2-2; D: .; CDR3: ASSFGTGELF
V: TRBV20-1; J: TRBJ2-4; D: TRBD1; CDR3: SASPGTGSAIQY
V: TRBV28; J: TRBJ2-1; D: TRBD1; CDR3: ASSRDRAGNEQF
V: TRBV11-2; J: TRBJ1-1; D: .; CDR3: ASSTIRNTEAF
V: TRBV12-3/TRBV12-4; J: TRBJ2-2; D: .; CDR3: ASSIGGSGELF
V: TRBV6-6; J: TRBJ1-2; D: .; CDR3: ASSYSGAGYGYT
V: TRBV5-6; J: TRBJ2-1; D: TRBD2; CDR3: ASSPAGGANEQF
V: TRBV11-2; J: TRBJ2-7; D: .; CDR3: ASSFQPGLYEQY
V: TRBV5-4; J: TRBJ2-2; D: TRBD1; CDR3: ASSPGQGHTGELF
V: TRBV6-2/TRBV6-3; J: TRBJ2-4; D: .; CDR3: ASSTTDLAKNIQY
V: TRBV5-1; J: TRBJ1-2; D: TRBD1; CDR3: ASSATGATNYGYT
V: TRBV27; J: TRBJ1-2; D: .; CDR3: ASSLIFDGRRTEGYT
V: TRBV27; J: TRBJ2-5; D: TRBD2; CDR3: ASSSSGRPQETQY